This entry lists 22 T cell receptor beta chains sequenced from one sample in a study of blood T cell repertoires in COVID-19. Produced via immunoSEQ multiplex PCR; TCRdb's table is partial and in-frame only. The sample contains under 13,000 clones, over 80% of which appear only once. The source material was peripheral blood. These receptors were obtained from a human donor in a cohort sampled during active COVID-19.

The rearrangement links TRBV9 to TRBJ2-1, with TRBD2 matching 13 bases. CDR3 length equals 14 residues. V trimming: 5 bases; J trimming: 10 bases; junction bases outside the gene matches: 6. Germline V CDR1 and CDR2: SGDLS, YYNGEE. CDR3 DNA: TGTGCCAGCAGAAGGACTAGCGGGAGCAGCGAGCAGTTCTTC. Translation: CASRRTSGSSEQFF.

The chain joins TRBV7-2 to TRBJ1-2; 9 positions agree with TRBD1. Germline CDR1 and CDR2: SGHTA and FQGNSA. Trimming removed 0 bases from V and 4 bases from J; junction bases left unmatched: 3. The length of the CDR3 is 15 residues. This CDR3 is CASSLAGQGIYGYTF. Written as DNA, the CDR3 is TGTGCCAGCAGCTTAGCGGGACAGGGTATCTATGGCTACACCTTC.

The chain carries TRBV9 and TRBJ2-3, with a tentative D call TRBD1 (5 bases). CDR3 length: 16 residues. The V gene lost 0 bases and the J gene lost 3 bases, with 14 bases spanning the gap. The germline gives CDR1 SGDLS, CDR2 YYNGEE. The CDR3 is CASSVATRAETDTQYF. As DNA, the CDR3 is TGTGCCAGCAGCGTAGCTACCAGGGCGGAAACAGATACGCAGTATTTT.

The chain carries TRBV11-2 and TRBJ1-1; 8 bases are a match to TRBD1. The CDR3 runs 15 residues. The trim removed 5 bases at V and 1 base at J, leaving 6 bases unmatched. Germline V gene data show CDR1 as SGHAT and CDR2 as FQNNGV. CDR3 sequence: CASSPRQGPNTEAFF. CDR3 nucleotide sequence: TGTGCCAGCAGCCCTCGACAGGGGCCGAACACTGAAGCTTTCTTT. The full variable domain, completed using reference TRBV11-2 and TRBJ1-1, is EAGVAQSPRYKIIEKRQSVAFWCNPISGHATLYWYQQILGQGPKLLIQFQNNGVVDDSQLPKDRFSAERLKGVDSTLKIQPAKLEDSAVYLCASSPRQGPNTEAFFGQGTRLTVV.

The chain links TRBV10-2 to TRBJ1-1; D unclear. There are 13 residues in the CDR3. The V end was cut by 6 bases, the J end by 0 bases, with 8 bases between. Germline CDR1 and CDR2: WSHSY and SAAADI. The CDR3 sequence is CASSQVLNTEAFF. CDR3 nucleotides: TGCGCCAGCAGCCAGGTTCTGAACACTGAAGCTTTCTTT.

The chain recombines TRBV27 with TRBJ2-7; 8 bases match TRBD2. Germline trimming cut 5 bases from V and 2 bases from J; bases unmatched to any gene: 5. The CDR3 spans 14 residues. Germline V CDR1 and CDR2: MNHEY, SMNVEV (reference sequence). CDR3 in DNA: TGTGCCAGCAGTCCGGGGGGGCGGCCCTACGAGCAGTACTTC. Amino acid sequence: CASSPGGRPYEQYF.

This chain joins TRBV19 and TRBJ2-3; D remains unclear. Per the germline V gene, CDR1 is LNHDA and CDR2 is SQIVND (reference sequence). There are 12 residues in the CDR3. Trimming removed 4 bases at V and 4 bases at J, with 6 bases between. This chain's CDR3 is CASSTRADTQYF. The CDR3 DNA reads TGTGCCAGTAGTACCCGAGCAGATACGCAGTATTTT.

The chain employs TRBV30 and TRBJ1-2; 9 bases agree with TRBD1. Per the germline V gene, CDR1 is GTSNPN and CDR2 is SVGIG (reference sequence). CDR3 size: 14 residues. The junction had 7 bases not matched to a gene; V was cut back by 4 bases and J by 4 bases. The CDR3 DNA follows: TGTGCCTGGACCTCGACAGGGGGTGGCTATGGCTACACCTTC. As protein: CAWTSTGGGYGYTF.

This rearrangement joins TRBV5-1 to TRBJ2-1, with no clear D. Germline V CDR1 and CDR2: SGHRS, YFSETQ. This CDR3 is built from 12 residues. V lost 5 bases to trimming and J lost 0 bases, with 3 bases between them. For the CDR3, the DNA is TGCGCCAGCAGTTACTCCTACAATGAGCAGTTCTTC. This translates into CASSYSYNEQFF.

The chain joins TRBV6-4 to TRBJ1-6; D gene ambiguous. CDR1 and CDR2 (germline): MRHNA, SNTAGT. Trimming took 2 bases from V and 7 from J, leaving 9 bases between them. CDR3 length: 14 residues. The CDR3, as DNA: TGTGCCAGCAGTGACGACGGGAAAAATTCACCCCTCCACTTT. This sequence encodes CASSDDGKNSPLHF.

The gene calls are TRBV9 and TRBJ2-1; 14 nucleotides align to TRBD2. This CDR3 spans 16 amino acids. Unmatched junction bases numbered 8, after V lost 3 bases and J lost 9 bases. Germline V gives CDR1 SGDLS, CDR2 YYNGEE. CDR3 nucleotides: TGTGCCAGCAGCGGATCCGGGACTAGCGGGAGTATTGAGCAGTTCTTC. This codes for CASSGSGTSGSIEQFF.

This rearrangement joins TRBV27 to TRBJ2-7, with 10 bases fitting TRBD2. Germline CDR1 and CDR2: MNHEY and SMNVEV (reference sequence). J gave up 3 bases and V 2 bases, and 7 bases lay outside the gene matches. The CDR3 spans 16 residues. The CDR3 protein is CASSLRLSSGSYEQYF. CDR3 coding DNA: TGTGCCAGCAGTTTAAGGTTGTCTAGCGGGAGCTACGAGCAGTACTTC.

This clone is deemed medium-sized. V and J are TRBV5-1 and TRBJ1-5; 8 bases are a match to TRBD1. The CDR3 sequence is 15 residues long. The trim removed 4 bases at V and 5 bases at J, leaving 8 bases unmatched. The germline CDR1 and CDR2 sequences are SGHRS and YFSETQ. For the CDR3, the DNA is TGCGCCAGCAGCCCATCTCCAGGGGGCGATCAGCCCCAGCATTTT. This gives the protein CASSPSPGGDQPQHF.

This clone is a singleton in its sample. The chain employs TRBV6-5 and TRBJ1-1; TRBD1 might be the D (6 bases). Germline V gene lookup returns CDR1 MNHEY and CDR2 SVGAGI. The CDR3 covers 14 residues. Deletions cut 6 bases from V and 3 bases from J, with 14 bases between. The CDR3 here is CASSRGRWDTEAFF. The CDR3 DNA reads TGTGCCAGCAGCAGGGGAAGGTGGGACACTGAAGCTTTCTTT.

This clone was observed a single time. V usage is TRBV5-4 and J usage is TRBJ2-7, with a weak D call TRBD2 (6 bases). Germline V gene data show CDR1 as SGHNT and CDR2 as YYREEE (reference sequence). The CDR3 sequence is 15 residues long. V dropped 1 base and J dropped 0 bases, with 11 bases sitting between them. The CDR3 protein is CASSLLAASSYEQYF. CDR3 nucleotides: TGTGCCAGCAGCTTGTTAGCGGCCTCCTCCTACGAGCAGTACTTC. Drawing the rest from reference TRBV5-4 and TRBJ2-7, the complete variable domain is ETGVTQSPTHLIKTRGQQVTLRCSSQSGHNTVSWYQQALGQGPQFIFQYYREEENGRGNFPPRFSGLQFPNYSSELNVNALELDDSALYLCASSLLAASSYEQYFGPGTRLTVT.

This chain connects TRBV5-1 to TRBJ2-5; TRBD2 aligns across 7 bases. The CDR3 is 17 residues long. Trimming at V came to 0 bases and at J to 2 bases, leaving 10 bases not matched to a gene. Germline values: CDR1 SGHRS, CDR2 YFSETQ. As DNA, the CDR3 is TGCGCCAGCAGCTTGGGACTTGGGCTAGCGGAACAAGAGACCCAGTACTTC. This translates into CASSLGLGLAEQETQYF.

The genes are TRBV27 and TRBJ2-1; 9 bases are shared with TRBD2. The CDR3 extends over 15 amino acids. The germline CDR1 and CDR2 sequences are MNHEY and SMNVEV (reference sequence). V trimming: 4 bases; J trimming: 8 bases; junction bases outside the gene matches: 9. CDR3 residues: CASSWLAGFGDEQFF. The CDR3 DNA is TGTGCCAGCAGTTGGCTAGCGGGATTTGGGGATGAGCAGTTCTTC.

The chain links TRBV27 to TRBJ2-7; 9 bases agree with TRBD1. CDR1 and CDR2 (germline): MNHEY, SMNVEV (reference sequence). This CDR3 has 14 residues. Trimming cost V 5 bases and J 0 bases; bases outside gene matches: 2. The CDR3 region is CASSQTGGSYEQYF. The CDR3 DNA reads as TGTGCCAGCAGTCAGACAGGGGGCTCCTACGAGCAGTACTTC.

V is TRBV14 and J is TRBJ2-3; 8 nucleotides line up with TRBD2. This CDR3 comprises 21 residues. CDR1 is SGHDN and CDR2 is FVKESK in the germline V gene. V dropped 1 base and J dropped 1; count of bases not matched to a gene: 19. CDR3 nucleotide sequence: TGTGCCAGCAGCCAAGGGATTGGTGCAGCGGGAGCATTTCGGGGCACAGATACGCAGTATTTT. It yields the protein CASSQGIGAAGAFRGTDTQYF.

V is TRBV9 and J is TRBJ1-6, with D tentatively TRBD1 (6 bases). Trimming removed 6 bases from V and 0 bases from J, with 13 bases in between. The CDR3 covers 16 residues. Germline V gene sequence: CDR1 SGDLS, CDR2 YYNGEE. The CDR3 DNA sequence: TGTGCCAGCACCCGGGGGGCCAGCTCCTATAATTCACCCCTCCACTTT. Translating it yields CASTRGASSYNSPLHF.

The chain joins TRBV9 to TRBJ2-7, with D perhaps matching TRBD2 (6 bases). In germline, CDR1 is SGDLS, CDR2 YYNGEE. V lost 10 bases, J lost 1 base, and 18 bases lay in between. This CDR3 comprises 14 residues. CDR3 nucleotide sequence: TGTGCCCCCCCCACCGCGGAGGGGTCCTACGAGCAGTACTTC. Protein product: CAPPTAEGSYEQYF.

This clone showed up just a few times. The chain uses TRBV5-6 and TRBJ1-2; TRBD1 aligns across 7 bases. The CDR3 has 15 amino acids. J was trimmed by 7 bases and V by 4 bases; bases with no gene match: 13. Germline-derived CDR1 and CDR2 are SGHDT and YYEEEE. CDR3 sequence: CASSIGQATYSGYTF. The DNA of the CDR3 is TGTGCCAGCAGCATAGGACAGGCCACCTATAGTGGCTACACCTTC.